The 6 T cell receptor beta chains given below trace back to one sample, sequenced in a study of T cells in Graves' hyperthyroidism and ophthalmopathy. RNA transcripts yielded amplified TCR beta CDR3 regions. First-round RT-PCR of the TCR CDR3 relied on the HTBI primer set. TCRdb redid the calling of the multiplex PCR reads with MiXCR, one entry per CDR3 protein. There are about 590,000 distinct CDR3 sequences in the sample; roughly 14% occur only once, and under 8% lies in the top ten. The material sequenced was blood. Receptor source: a woman in her 30s with Graves' hyperthyroidism.

This clonotype has at least ten counts. The V call is TRBV11-2, the J call TRBJ1-1, with TRBD1 identical over 11 bases. The germline CDR1 and CDR2 sequences are SGHAT and FQNNGV. V shed 3 bases and J 3 bases; nucleotides not matched to a gene: 0. This CDR3 spans 14 amino acids. The DNA of the CDR3 is TGTGCCAGCAGCTTGGGACAGGGGGACACTGAAGCTTTCTTT. This encodes CASSLGQGDTEAFF.

This clonotype was seen a handful of times. The rearrangement uses TRBV19 and TRBJ1-5; D gene ambiguous. Deletions cut 0 bases from V and 4 bases from J, with 13 bases between. Germline CDR1 LNHDA, CDR2 SQIVND (reference sequence). This CDR3 has 16 residues. The DNA for the CDR3 is TGTGCCAGTAGTATAGAAGAAGGGCTCAGAAATCAGCCCCAGCATTTT. Its protein is CASSIEEGLRNQPQHF.

Many counts were recorded for this clonotype. The chain recombines TRBV20-1 with TRBJ2-7; perhaps TRBD2 as D (5 bases). The ends were cut back, 3 bases at V and 6 bases at J, with 12 bases in the middle. CDR3 length equals 12 residues. Germline V gene lookup returns CDR1 DFQATT and CDR2 SNEGSKA (reference sequence). Here the CDR3 reads CSARRDSAEQYF. CDR3 DNA sequence: TGCAGTGCTAGGAGGGATTCTGCCGAGCAGTACTTC.

The sample holds a few counts of this clonotype. This chain connects TRBV20-1 to TRBJ1-5, with D tentatively TRBD1 (5 bases). This CDR3 has 16 residues. V shed 4 bases and J shed 5 bases, with 21 bases lying between them. CDR1 and CDR2 (germline): DFQATT, SNEGSKA (reference sequence). The CDR3 spells CSANFPGTRGDQPQHF. The CDR3 DNA follows: TGCAGTGCTAATTTTCCCGGGACGAGAGGGGATCAGCCCCAGCATTTT.

This clonotype was seen at least ten times. This chain links TRBV5-1 with TRBJ2-1; 7 nucleotides match TRBD2. The CDR3 runs 11 residues. V was pared by 7 bases and J by 9 bases, with 4 bases of the junction left unmatched. The germline gives CDR1 SGHRS, CDR2 YFSETQ. The CDR3 here is CASGRAGEQFF. The CDR3, as DNA: TGCGCCAGCGGGAGGGCCGGTGAGCAGTTCTTC.

This clonotype was seen ten or more times. The chain recombines TRBV7-8 with TRBJ2-7; 9 nucleotides line up with TRBD2. The CDR3 consists of 15 residues. Germline CDR1 is SGHVS and CDR2 is FQNEAQ. V lost 2 bases to trimming and J lost 3 bases; unmatched junction nucleotides: 5. The CDR3 loop is CASSLLAGGGYEQYF. The CDR3 region has the DNA TGTGCCAGCAGCTTACTCGCGGGAGGGGGCTACGAGCAGTACTTC.